This T cell receptor beta chain originates from a study of OX40 agonist ivuxolimab in advanced cancers. Findings and caveats of the study: By week 6 at 0.1 to 3.0 mg/kg, blood CD4+ and CD8+ T cells had expanded clonally.

The investigators sampled blood at baseline, at cycle 4 day 1, and at cycle 7 day 1. Trimming stripped 0 bases from V and 3 bases from J, with 9 bases between. The CDR3 consists of 14 residues. Germline lookup yields CDR1 SGHRS and CDR2 YFSETQ. Note on this clone: The antigen is unknown.

The data were produced by immunoSEQ multiplex PCR, yet TCRdb's version contains in-frame clones alone and is incomplete. Altogether tens of thousands of clones are present, 91% being singletons, with the ten largest covering roughly 13%. Here the sequenced sample was CD4+ or CD8+ T cells sorted from blood, taken in a trial of the OX40 agonist ivuxolimab. The sequence was obtained from an adult with an advanced solid tumor such as melanoma, head and neck, liver or kidney cancer. The J gene is TRBJ1-1, the V gene TRBV5-1, with no clear D. In DNA, the CDR3 is TGCGCCAGCAGCTTGGCATTTGTGGACACTGAAGCTTTCTTT. Translated: CASSLAFVDTEAFF.